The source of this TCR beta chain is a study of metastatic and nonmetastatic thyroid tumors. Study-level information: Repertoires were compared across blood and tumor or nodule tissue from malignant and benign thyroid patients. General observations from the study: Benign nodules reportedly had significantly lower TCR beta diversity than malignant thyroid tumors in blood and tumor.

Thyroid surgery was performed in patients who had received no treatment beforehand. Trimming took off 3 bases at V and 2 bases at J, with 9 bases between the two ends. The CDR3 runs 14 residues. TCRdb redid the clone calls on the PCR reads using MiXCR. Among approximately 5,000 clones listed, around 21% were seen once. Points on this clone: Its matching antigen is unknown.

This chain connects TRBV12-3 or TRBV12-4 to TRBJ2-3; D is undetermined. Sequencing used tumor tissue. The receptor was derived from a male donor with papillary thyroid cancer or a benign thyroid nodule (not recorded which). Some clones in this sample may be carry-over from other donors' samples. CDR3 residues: CASSFEVLTDTQYF. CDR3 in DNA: TGTGCCAGCAGTTTTGAGGTTCTCACAGATACGCAGTATTTT.